This T cell receptor beta chain stems from a study of cytomegalovirus exposure and HLA in healthy donors. Study-wide results and limits: The study found most TCR sequences rare, yet found some public TCRs in many donors. A likely sequencing artifact accounted for one observed cluster of highly shared sequence variants.

13 Jbeta primers and 60 Vbeta primers were used for the PCR. This table comes from immunoSEQ multiplex PCR, and its TCRdb copy is limited to in-frame clones, with some not included. Of roughly 100,000 clones listed, 76% are singletons. CDR1 and CDR2 (germline): SGHNT, YYREEE (reference sequence). This CDR3 contains 14 residues. Trimming took 2 bases from V and 0 from J, leaving 7 bases between them. This clone has more than one count but fewer than ten. Its antigen is unidentified. The sample comprised PBMCs. V is TRBV5-4 and J is TRBJ2-3, with D unresolved. The sequence was collected from a man between 35 and 55 years old in good health and CMV-seropositive. The CDR3 loop reads CASSLAPSTDTQYF. The CDR3 nucleotides read TGTGCCAGCAGCTTAGCCCCTAGCACAGATACGCAGTATTTT. The complete variable domain, with remaining parts taken from reference TRBV5-4 and TRBJ2-3, reads ETGVTQSPTHLIKTRGQQVTLRCSSQSGHNTVSWYQQALGQGPQFIFQYYREEENGRGNFPPRFSGLQFPNYSSELNVNALELDDSALYLCASSLAPSTDTQYFGPGTRLTVL.